This TCR beta chain was documented in a study of shared clonotypes between healthy human individuals. Overall study context: Samples came from a couple of female and three male donors aged 18 to 49. Study findings and constraints: Generation probabilities were higher for clonotypes shared across all four sorted-subset donors than for unshared ones.

Notes on this clone: The antigen is undetermined.

Deep-level settings were used for running the assay. The repertoire was sequenced with immunoSEQ multiplex PCR; TCRdb's copy has only in-frame clones and lacks some. The sample has around 620,000 clones, roughly 96% seen once. Germline V CDR1 and CDR2: KGHSH, LQKENI. The CDR3 has 14 amino acids. V gave up 5 bases and J gave up 7 bases, with 14 bases separating them. Naive CD8 cells were CD45RO-negative, positively selected for CCR7, excluding terminally differentiated effector memory CD45RA+ cells. Healthy adults negative for HIV, lacking recent acute infections or vaccinations, served as donors. The TCR comes from a woman aged 25 to 39 in good health. The chain links TRBV18 to TRBJ1-4; tentatively, D is TRBD1 (5 bases). Sequencing used naive CD8+ T cells sorted from blood. This chain's CDR3 is CASSSWDETEKLFF. The CDR3 nucleotides read TGTGCCAGCTCATCGTGGGACGAGACTGAAAAACTGTTTTTT.